This T cell receptor beta chain was retrieved from a study of metastatic and nonmetastatic thyroid tumors. Study overall: Repertoires from malignant and benign thyroid patients were compared across blood and tumor or nodule tissue. Study-level results: Malignant thyroid tumors reportedly had TCR beta diversity that was significantly higher than in benign nodules, in blood and tumor.

In regard to this clone: Its antigen is unknown. A much larger clone lies a single base off, so this may be a read error. Other nucleotide sequences from this sample produce the same CDR3.

Original handling: CDR3 differences across clinicopathological groups were used to build a distant-metastasis classifier for papillary thyroid cancer. TCRdb re-clonotyped the PCR reads through MiXCR. TCRdb, not the authors, supplied the V and J calls. The table lists some 69,000 clones, around 14% of them singletons. The CDR3 spans 11 residues. Germline V gives CDR1 SQVTM, CDR2 ANQGSEA. The V gene end was trimmed by 8 bases and the J gene end by 8 bases; junction bases not matched to a gene: 7. Thyroid surgery was performed in patients who had received no treatment beforehand. The chain is built from TRBV29-1 and TRBJ1-1; 8 bases map to TRBD1. This TCR came from a male donor with papillary thyroid cancer or a benign thyroid nodule (not recorded which). Some clones in this sample may be carry-over from other donors' samples. Sequenced: blood. The CDR3 spells CSTGTGPEAFF. As DNA, the CDR3 is TGCAGCACCGGGACAGGACCAGAAGCTTTCTTT.